This TCR beta chain derives from a study of regulatory T cells in long-lasting Graves disease. With respect to this clonotype: Its specificity is not known.

Findings and limits, study-wide: Accuracy was perhaps lowered by the small sample size.

With iRepertoire HTBI primers and Arm-PCR of CDR3 regions, TCR beta libraries were built. In the original processing: Identification of gene segments yielded more than 55 TRBV and 14 TRBJ across samples. TCRdb itself ran the multiplex PCR reads through MiXCR, one entry per CDR3 protein. The V and J calls and clone size are TCRdb's, not the authors'. The data show 400,000 to 500,000 distinct CDR3 sequences, roughly 15% seen once. This sample's time point: newly diagnosed GD, antithyroid drugs for less than 3 months. PBMCs provided the RNA from which the TCR library was made. An approximately 9-milliliter sample of peripheral blood was drawn into EDTA tubes. With 7 bases clipped from V and 9 bases from J, the junction kept 6 bases outside the gene matches. This CDR3 has 12 residues. Germline lookup yields CDR1 MNHNS and CDR2 SASEGT. In addition, the sample was reused for a study of T cells in Graves' hyperthyroidism and ophthalmopathy. That paper adds: Researchers ran a first-round RT-PCR on the TCR CDR3 using the HTBI primer set.

The clonotype was recovered from a woman between 40 and 55 years old with Graves disease. Specimen: peripheral blood mononuclear cells (PBMCs), collected at new diagnosis, from a patient treated with antithyroid drugs. The chain employs TRBV6-1 and TRBJ2-1; TRBD2 matches 7 bases. The CDR3 reads CASTRRTSEQFF. DNA of the CDR3: TGTGCCAGCACCAGAAGGACTAGTGAGCAGTTCTTC.